This T cell receptor beta chain was documented in a study of blood T cell repertoires in COVID-19. The CDR3 totals 16 residues. J was trimmed by 9 bases and V by 6 bases; bases with no gene match: 15. In germline, CDR1 is LNHDA, CDR2 SQIVND (reference sequence). Generated by immunoSEQ multiplex PCR, the TCRdb table keeps only in-frame clones and is missing some. The table includes about 160,000 clones, 85% detected once. The sequenced sample consisted of peripheral blood. The TCR was taken from a woman aged 45 to 65 with COVID-19, enrolled during active disease. The chain links TRBV19 to TRBJ1-5; 9 bases are a match to TRBD1. CDR3: CASSPGQGKWSRPQHF. The CDR3, as DNA: TGTGCCAGTAGCCCCGGACAGGGGAAATGGTCTCGGCCCCAGCATTTT.